This passage covers 10 T cell receptor beta chains from one sample sequenced in a study of cytomegalovirus exposure and HLA in healthy donors. PCR primers comprised 60 Vbeta and 13 Jbeta primers. Produced via immunoSEQ multiplex PCR; TCRdb's table is partial and in-frame only. The sample has under 130,000 clones; around 75% are singletons. Source material: PBMCs. All receptors come from a man in his thirties or forties in good health and CMV-seronegative.

The V call is TRBV7-8, the J call TRBJ2-7, with 7 bases matching TRBD2. The V gene's germline CDR1 is SGHVS and CDR2 FQNEAQ. With V trimmed by 1 base and J by 4 bases, 4 bases remained unmatched. CDR3 size: 14 residues. CDR3 amino acids: CASSLGREGYEQYF. As DNA, the CDR3 is TGTGCCAGCAGCTTAGGCAGGGAGGGATACGAGCAGTACTTC.

V gene TRBV6-1 combines with J gene TRBJ2-7, with 8 bases fitting TRBD2. The CDR3 runs 16 residues. The germline CDR1 and CDR2 sequences are MNHNS and SASEGT. With V trimmed by 4 bases and J by 0 bases, 8 bases remained unmatched. The CDR3 here is CASSAEAGAASYEQYF. The CDR3 DNA follows: TGTGCCAGCAGTGCTGAAGCGGGGGCGGCCTCCTACGAGCAGTACTTC.

CDR3: CASSKWTSGTAGYEQYF. CDR3 nucleotide sequence: TGTGCCAGCAGCAAATGGACTAGCGGGACGGCTGGATACGAGCAGTACTTC. The chain employs TRBV7-6 and TRBJ2-7, with TRBD2 matching over 12 bases. The CDR3 loop spans 17 amino acids. Trimming took 5 bases from V and 4 from J; bases not matched to a gene: 12. Germline V gene sequence: CDR1 SGHVS, CDR2 FNYEAQ.

V usage is TRBV28 and J usage is TRBJ1-2; unclear D gene. V was trimmed by 6 bases and J by 0 bases, leaving 5 bases between them. The germline CDR1 and CDR2 sequences are MDHEN and SYDVKM. The CDR3 sequence is 12 residues long. In nucleotides, the CDR3 is TGTGCCAGCAGCGGAGCTAACTATGGCTACACCTTC. Translation gives CASSGANYGYTF.

J is TRBJ2-5 and V is TRBV28; 12 nucleotides align to TRBD1. After removal of 4 bases from V and 4 bases from J, the junction contained 7 bases not matched to a gene. The CDR3 contains 16 residues. Germline lookup yields CDR1 MDHEN and CDR2 SYDVKM. For the CDR3, the DNA is TGTGCCAGCAGTTATGGGGGACAGGGGGCCGGAGAGACCCAGTACTTC. It codes for CASSYGGQGAGETQYF.

This chain links TRBV6-4 with TRBJ2-3; 8 nucleotides agree with TRBD2. CDR3 length: 15 amino acids. Trimming at V came to 3 bases and at J to 1 base, leaving 3 bases not matched to a gene. Germline CDR1 is MRHNA and CDR2 is SNTAGT. The CDR3, as DNA: TGTGCCAGCAGTGAAAAACTAGCGGGCACAGATACGCAGTATTTT. It codes for CASSEKLAGTDTQYF.

This chain joins TRBV6-5 and TRBJ2-3; possibly TRBD2 for D (6 bases). Looked up from germline, CDR1 is MNHEY and CDR2 is SVGAGI. This CDR3 is built from 14 residues. Deletions cut 3 bases from V and 2 bases from J, with 9 bases between. The CDR3 DNA reads as TGTGCCAGCAGTTATGGGACTCCCACAGATACGCAGTATTTT. Protein sequence: CASSYGTPTDTQYF.

The CDR3 nucleotides are TGTGCCAGCAGTTCCGGGTTCTCGGAAGAGACCCAGTACTTC. Protein product: CASSSGFSEETQYF. This chain uses TRBV28 with TRBJ2-5, with D unclear. V lost 4 bases to trimming and J lost 3 bases, with 12 bases between them. The V gene's germline CDR1 is MDHEN and CDR2 SYDVKM. The length of the CDR3 is 14 residues.

J is TRBJ1-2 and V is TRBV13, with 12 bases aligning to TRBD1. Germline V lookup: CDR1 PRHDT, CDR2 FYEKMQ (reference sequence). J gave up 5 bases and V 6 bases, and 10 bases lay outside the gene matches. The CDR3 sequence is 16 residues long. The CDR3 protein is CASSRGQGAPGYGYTF. Here the CDR3 DNA reads TGTGCCAGCAGTAGGGGACAGGGGGCGCCGGGGTATGGCTACACCTTC.

The rearrangement links TRBV4-1 to TRBJ1-2, with D possibly TRBD1 on 5 matching bases. Trimming took off 0 bases at V and 3 bases at J, with 8 bases between the two ends. This CDR3 comprises 14 residues. The germline CDR1 and CDR2 sequences are MGHRA and YSYEKL. In DNA form, the CDR3 reads TGCGCCAGCAGCCAAGAATCGACAGACTATGGCTACACCTTC. Translating gives CASSQESTDYGYTF.